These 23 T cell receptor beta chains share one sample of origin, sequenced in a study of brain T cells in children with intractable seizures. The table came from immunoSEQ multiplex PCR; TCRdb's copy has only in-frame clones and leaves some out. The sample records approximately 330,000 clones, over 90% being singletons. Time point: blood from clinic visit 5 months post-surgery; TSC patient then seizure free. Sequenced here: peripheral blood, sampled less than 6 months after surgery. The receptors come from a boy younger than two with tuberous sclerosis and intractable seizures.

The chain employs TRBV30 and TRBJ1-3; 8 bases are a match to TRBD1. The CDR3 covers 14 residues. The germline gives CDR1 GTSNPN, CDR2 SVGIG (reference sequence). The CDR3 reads CCWRPGGGGNTIYF. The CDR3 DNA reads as TGTTGTTGGAGACCAGGGGGCGGTGGAAACACCATATATTTT.

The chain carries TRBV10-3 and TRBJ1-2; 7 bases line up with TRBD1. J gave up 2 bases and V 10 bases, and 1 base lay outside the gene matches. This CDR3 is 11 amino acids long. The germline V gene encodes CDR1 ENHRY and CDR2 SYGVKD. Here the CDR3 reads CATQGNYGYTF. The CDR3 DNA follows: TGTGCCACACAGGGGAACTATGGCTACACCTTC.

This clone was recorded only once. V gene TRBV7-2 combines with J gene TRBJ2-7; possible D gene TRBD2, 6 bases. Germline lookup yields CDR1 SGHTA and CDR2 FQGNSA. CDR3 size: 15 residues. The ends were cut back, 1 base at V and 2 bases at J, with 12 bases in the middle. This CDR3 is CASSLGAGQTYEQYF. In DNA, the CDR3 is TGTGCCAGCAGCTTAGGAGCGGGCCAAACCTACGAGCAGTACTTC. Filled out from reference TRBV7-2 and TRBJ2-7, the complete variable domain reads GAGVSQSPSNKVTEKGKDVELRCDPISGHTALYWYRQSLGQGLEFLIYFQGNSAPDKSGLPSDRFSAERTGGSVSTLTIQRTQQEDSAVYLCASSLGAGQTYEQYFGPGTRLTVT.

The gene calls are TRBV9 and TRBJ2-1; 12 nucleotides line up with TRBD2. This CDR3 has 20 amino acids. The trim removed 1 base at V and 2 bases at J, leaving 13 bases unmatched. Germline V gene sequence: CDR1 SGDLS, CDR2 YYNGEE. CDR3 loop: CASSVIPIGLAGSAYNEQFF. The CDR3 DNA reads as TGTGCCAGCAGCGTAATCCCCATAGGACTAGCGGGATCCGCCTACAATGAGCAGTTCTTC.

This CDR3 reads CASSVGPSRHEETQYF. The DNA for the CDR3 is TGTGCCAGCAGCGTAGGCCCTAGCCGGCACGAAGAGACCCAGTACTTC. The chain links TRBV9 to TRBJ2-5; perhaps TRBD2 as D (5 bases). CDR3 length equals 16 residues. The V gene lost 0 bases and the J gene lost 3 bases, with 15 bases spanning the gap. Germline CDR1 reads SGDLS; CDR2 reads YYNGEE.

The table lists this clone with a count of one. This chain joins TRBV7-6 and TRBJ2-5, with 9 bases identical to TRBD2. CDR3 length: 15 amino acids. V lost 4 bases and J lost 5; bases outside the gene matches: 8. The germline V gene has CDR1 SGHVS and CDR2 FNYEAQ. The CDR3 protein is CASSYVSREGETQYF. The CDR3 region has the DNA TGTGCCAGCAGCTACGTCTCGCGGGAGGGGGAGACCCAGTACTTC. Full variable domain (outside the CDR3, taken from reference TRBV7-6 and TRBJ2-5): GAGVSQSPRYKVTKRGQDVALRCDPISGHVSLYWYRQALGQGPEFLTYFNYEAQQDKSGLPNDRFSAERPEGSISTLTIQRTEQRDSAMYRCASSYVSREGETQYFGPGTRLLVL.

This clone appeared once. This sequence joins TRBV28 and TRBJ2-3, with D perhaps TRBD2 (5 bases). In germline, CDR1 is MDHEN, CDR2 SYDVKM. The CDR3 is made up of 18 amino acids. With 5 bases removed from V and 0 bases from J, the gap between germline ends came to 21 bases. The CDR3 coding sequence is TGTGCCAGCAGTGGCACACTAGTTTCCCTCTCTAGCACAGATACGCAGTATTTT. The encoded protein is CASSGTLVSLSSTDTQYF.

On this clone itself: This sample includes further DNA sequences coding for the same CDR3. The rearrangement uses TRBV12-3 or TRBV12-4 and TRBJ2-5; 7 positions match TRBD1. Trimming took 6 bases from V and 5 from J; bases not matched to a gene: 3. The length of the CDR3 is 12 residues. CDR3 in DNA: TGTGCCAGCAGCCTCAGGGGGGAGACCCAGTACTTC. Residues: CASSLRGETQYF.

DNA for the CDR3: TGTGCCAGCAGCGCGCGGGGGTCCCCCGGCGGGGAGCTGTTTTTT. Translated, it gives CASSARGSPGGELFF. This chain links TRBV7-3 with TRBJ2-2; 7 positions agree with TRBD2. This CDR3 comprises 15 residues. Germline V gene lookup returns CDR1 SGHTA and CDR2 FQGTGA. Losses at the gene ends were 5 bases for V and 7 bases for J; bases not matched to a gene: 10. Full variable domain (outside the CDR3, taken from reference TRBV7-3 and TRBJ2-2): GAGVSQTPSNKVTEKGKYVELRCDPISGHTALYWYRQSLGQGPEFLIYFQGTGAADDSGLPNDRFFAVRPEGSVSTLKIQRTERGDSAVYLCASSARGSPGGELFFGEGSRLTVL.

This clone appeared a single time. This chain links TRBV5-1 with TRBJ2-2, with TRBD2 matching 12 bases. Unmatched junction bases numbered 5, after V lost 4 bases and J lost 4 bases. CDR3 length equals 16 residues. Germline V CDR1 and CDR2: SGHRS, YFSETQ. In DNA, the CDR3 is TGCGCCAGCAGCGTGTCTAGCGGGAGGGGCACCGGGGAGCTGTTTTTT. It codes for CASSVSSGRGTGELFF.

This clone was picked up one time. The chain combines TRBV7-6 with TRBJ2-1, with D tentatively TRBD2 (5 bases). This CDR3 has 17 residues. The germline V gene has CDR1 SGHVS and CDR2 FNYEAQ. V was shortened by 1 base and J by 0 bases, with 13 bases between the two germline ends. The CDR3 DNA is TGTGCCAGCAGCTTAGATGTAGGACTGATCTCCTACAATGAGCAGTTCTTC. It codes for CASSLDVGLISYNEQFF.

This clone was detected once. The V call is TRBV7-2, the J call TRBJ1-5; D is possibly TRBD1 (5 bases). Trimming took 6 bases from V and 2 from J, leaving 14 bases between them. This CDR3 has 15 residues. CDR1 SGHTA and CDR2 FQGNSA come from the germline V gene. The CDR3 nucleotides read TGTGCCAGCAGTCTAAACAGGATGGGCAATCAGCCCCAGCATTTT. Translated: CASSLNRMGNQPQHF.

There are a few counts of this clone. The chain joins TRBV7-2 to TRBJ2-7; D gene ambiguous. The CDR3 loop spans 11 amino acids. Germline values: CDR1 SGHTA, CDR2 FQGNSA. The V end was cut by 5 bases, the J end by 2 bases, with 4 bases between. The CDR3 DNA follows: TGTGCCAGCAGCACAACCTACGAGCAGTACTTC. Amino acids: CASSTTYEQYF.

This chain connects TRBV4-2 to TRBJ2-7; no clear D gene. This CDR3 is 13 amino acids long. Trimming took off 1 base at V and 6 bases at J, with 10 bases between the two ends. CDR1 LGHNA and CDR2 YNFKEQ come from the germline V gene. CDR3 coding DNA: TGTGCCAGCAGCCAAGTCCCGATCTCCGAGCAGTACTTC. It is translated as CASSQVPISEQYF.

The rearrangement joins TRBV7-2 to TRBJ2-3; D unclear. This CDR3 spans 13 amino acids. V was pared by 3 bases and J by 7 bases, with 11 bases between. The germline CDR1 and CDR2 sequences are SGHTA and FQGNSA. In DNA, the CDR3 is TGTGCCAGCAGCTTGGAGACGCTGAATACGCAGTATTTT. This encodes CASSLETLNTQYF.

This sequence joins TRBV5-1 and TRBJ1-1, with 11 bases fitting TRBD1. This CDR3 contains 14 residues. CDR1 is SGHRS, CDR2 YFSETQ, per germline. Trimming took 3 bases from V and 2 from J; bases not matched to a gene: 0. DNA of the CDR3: TGCGCCAGCAGCTGGACAGGGGGCAACACTGAAGCTTTCTTT. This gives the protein CASSWTGGNTEAFF.

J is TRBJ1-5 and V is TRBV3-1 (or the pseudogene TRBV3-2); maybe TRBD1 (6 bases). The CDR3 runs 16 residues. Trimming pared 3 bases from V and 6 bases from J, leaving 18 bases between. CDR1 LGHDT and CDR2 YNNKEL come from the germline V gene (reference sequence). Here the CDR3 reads CASSHLSGGAGQPQHF. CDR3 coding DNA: TGTGCCAGCAGCCATCTTTCGGGGGGCGCGGGTCAGCCCCAGCATTTT.

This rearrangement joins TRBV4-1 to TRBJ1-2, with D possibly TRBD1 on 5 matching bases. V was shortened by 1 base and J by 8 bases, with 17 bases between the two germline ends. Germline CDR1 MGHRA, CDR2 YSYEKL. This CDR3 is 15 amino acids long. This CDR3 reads CASSQGTEPRDGYTF. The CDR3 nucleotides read TGCGCCAGCAGCCAAGGGACCGAGCCCAGGGACGGCTACACCTTC.

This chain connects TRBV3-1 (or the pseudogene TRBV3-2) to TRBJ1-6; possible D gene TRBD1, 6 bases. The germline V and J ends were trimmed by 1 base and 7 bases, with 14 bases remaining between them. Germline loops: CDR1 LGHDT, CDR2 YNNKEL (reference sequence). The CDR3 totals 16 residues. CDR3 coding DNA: TGTGCCAGCAGCCAAGTAGGGGACATGGGGAATTCACCCCTCCACTTT. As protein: CASSQVGDMGNSPLHF.

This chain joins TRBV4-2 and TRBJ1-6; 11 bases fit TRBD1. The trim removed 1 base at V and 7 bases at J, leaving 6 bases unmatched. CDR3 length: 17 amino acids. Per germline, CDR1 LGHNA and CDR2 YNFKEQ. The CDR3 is CASSQGDRGFRNSPLHF. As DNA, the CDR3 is TGTGCCAGCAGCCAAGGGGACAGGGGGTTTCGCAATTCACCCCTCCACTTT.

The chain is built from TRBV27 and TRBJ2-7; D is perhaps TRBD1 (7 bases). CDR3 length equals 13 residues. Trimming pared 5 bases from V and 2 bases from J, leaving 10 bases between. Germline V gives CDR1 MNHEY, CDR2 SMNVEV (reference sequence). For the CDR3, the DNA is TGTGCCAGCAGTCCCAGGGGGGCCTACGAGCAGTACTTC. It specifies CASSPRGAYEQYF.

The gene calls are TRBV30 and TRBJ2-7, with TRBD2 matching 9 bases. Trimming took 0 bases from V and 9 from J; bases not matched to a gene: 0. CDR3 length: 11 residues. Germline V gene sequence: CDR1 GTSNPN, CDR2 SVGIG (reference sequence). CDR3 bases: TGTGCCTGGAGTGTACTAGCGGGGCAGTACTTC. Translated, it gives CAWSVLAGQYF. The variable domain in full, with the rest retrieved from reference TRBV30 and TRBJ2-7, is SQTIHQWPATLVQPVGSPLSLECTVEGTSNPNLYWYRQAAGRGLQLLFYSVGIGQISSEVPQNLSASRPQDRQFILSSKKLLLSDSGFYLCAWSVLAGQYFGPGTRLTVT.

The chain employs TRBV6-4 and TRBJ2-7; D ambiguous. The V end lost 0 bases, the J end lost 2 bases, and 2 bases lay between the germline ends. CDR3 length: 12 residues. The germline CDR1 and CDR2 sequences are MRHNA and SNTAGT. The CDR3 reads CASSDSTYEQYF. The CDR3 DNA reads TGTGCCAGCAGTGACTCAACCTACGAGCAGTACTTC.